The 28 T cell receptor beta chains presented below share a single source sample, sequenced in a study of human T cells and chemical hapten exposure. Indicated time point: patch test 2, 6 weeks after DPC sensitization. Treatment indicated: therapeutic diphenylcyclopropenone sensitization with weekly scalp DPC. TCRdb fed the RACE reads into MiXCR, producing one record per CDR3 protein. Of under 75,000 distinct CDR3 sequences in the sample, 8.5% were seen once. Sequencing used whole blood, obtained in connection with sensitization to the hapten diphenylcyclopropenone (DPC). All receptors derive from a woman aged 45 to 65 with alopecia areata. Some clones in this sample may be carry-over from other donors' samples.

This clonotype was detected only a few times. The V gene is TRBV7-2, the J gene TRBJ1-6, with D maybe TRBD1 (6 bases). Germline V CDR1 and CDR2: SGHTA, FQGNSA. Trimming took off 5 bases at V and 6 bases at J, with 11 bases between the two ends. The CDR3 runs to 14 residues. DNA of the CDR3: TGTGCCAGCAGCCGACAGGAAATTAATTCACCCCTCCACTTT. The encoded protein is CASSRQEINSPLHF.

This clonotype showed up many times. This chain joins TRBV12-3 or TRBV12-4 and TRBJ1-4; tentative D call: TRBD1 (5 bases). Trimming cost V 6 bases and J 5 bases, with 19 bases left between them. The CDR3 extends over 16 amino acids. The CDR3 loop is CASSEATGASNEKLFF. The CDR3 DNA reads as TGTGCCAGCAGCGAGGCAACCGGGGCCTCAAATGAAAAACTGTTTTTT.

V gene TRBV12-5 combines with J gene TRBJ1-1, with 11 bases fitting TRBD1. The germline gives CDR1 LGHNT, CDR2 FRNRAP. V trimming: 5 bases; J trimming: 4 bases; junction bases outside the gene matches: 6. CDR3 length: 15 amino acids. CDR3 in amino acids: CASGLGQGAGTEAFF. CDR3 nucleotide sequence: TGTGCTAGTGGTCTTGGACAGGGGGCTGGCACTGAAGCTTTCTTT.

In this sample, this clonotype turned up a few times. The V and J genes are TRBV6-2 or TRBV6-3 and TRBJ2-7; TRBD2 is a possible D gene (6 bases). The CDR3 consists of 16 residues. Trimming removed 4 bases at V and 1 base at J, with 17 bases between. In germline, CDR1 is MNHEY, CDR2 SVGEGT. Written as DNA, the CDR3 is TGTGCCAGCAGTTCCTACCGGGACTCGATTTCCTACGAGCAGTACTTC. It specifies CASSSYRDSISYEQYF.

This clonotype was seen many times. The rearrangement links TRBV12-3 or TRBV12-4 to TRBJ1-1; no clear D. Trimming pared 5 bases from V and 11 bases from J, leaving 12 bases between. This CDR3 has 11 residues. The CDR3 is CASSLRWSAFF. CDR3 DNA: TGTGCCAGCAGTCTGCGGTGGAGTGCTTTCTTT.

This clonotype was seen only a few times. The chain recombines TRBV12-3 or TRBV12-4 with TRBJ2-1, with a tentative D call TRBD2 (6 bases). CDR3 size: 11 residues. Trimming removed 9 bases at V and 10 bases at J, with 13 bases between. CDR3 loop: CASGGTGEQFF. DNA of the CDR3: TGTGCCAGTGGAGGGACGGGGGAGCAGTTCTTC.

The chain couples TRBV29-1 to TRBJ2-3; D possibly corresponds to TRBD1 (6 bases). The CDR3 has 12 amino acids. CDR1 SQVTM and CDR2 ANQGSEA come from the germline V gene. Between the trimmed V and J ends, which lost 6 bases and 1 base, there was a span of 8 bases. CDR3 region: CSVRQGTDTQYF. In DNA, the CDR3 is TGCAGCGTAAGACAGGGCACAGATACGCAGTATTTT.

A few counts support this clonotype. The chain couples TRBV6-6 to TRBJ1-1; D perhaps matches TRBD1 (6 bases). The CDR3 length is 14 residues. The V end was cut by 3 bases, the J end by 1 base, with 9 bases between. Germline V CDR1 and CDR2: MNHNY, SVGAGI (reference sequence). This CDR3 is CASSYGTKNTEAFF. The CDR3 coding sequence is TGTGCCAGCAGTTATGGGACAAAGAACACTGAAGCTTTCTTT.

This clonotype has more than one count but fewer than ten. The chain employs TRBV7-2 and TRBJ2-6; 8 bases align to TRBD2. Germline loops: CDR1 SGHTA, CDR2 FQGNSA. CDR3 length: 16 amino acids. The V and J ends lost 0 bases and 2 bases, in that order; junction bases with no gene match: 0. Written as DNA, the CDR3 is TGTGCCAGCAGCTTAGCAGCGGGAGCTGGGGCCAACGTCCTGACTTTC. It translates to CASSLAAGAGANVLTF.

This clonotype has only a few counts. This sequence joins TRBV12-3 or TRBV12-4 and TRBJ2-2; D might be TRBD1 (5 bases). The CDR3 covers 15 residues. Trimming cost V 0 bases and J 5 bases, with 10 bases left between them. The CDR3 region is CASSLAKGETGELFF. CDR3 sequence (DNA): TGTGCCAGCAGTTTAGCGAAAGGGGAAACCGGGGAGCTGTTTTTT.

In nucleotides, the CDR3 is TGCGCCAGCAGCTCCACAGGGGTAGCTTTCTTT. Its translation is CASSSTGVAFF. The chain recombines TRBV4-1 with TRBJ1-1; 7 bases line up with TRBD1. The length of the CDR3 is 11 residues. V shed 5 bases and J 10 bases; nucleotides not matched to a gene: 4. Germline V gene lookup returns CDR1 MGHRA and CDR2 YSYEKL.

This clonotype was detected ten times or more. The V gene is TRBV6-6, the J gene TRBJ2-7; D is unclear. Trimming took off 5 bases at V and 8 bases at J, with 13 bases between the two ends. This CDR3 contains 12 residues. The germline V gene has CDR1 MNHNY and CDR2 SVGAGI (reference sequence). CDR3 bases: TGTGCCAGCAGTATCATAGGCCCCCAGCAGTACTTC. Protein sequence: CASSIIGPQQYF.

This clonotype occurred many times. This chain joins TRBV11-2 and TRBJ2-1; D is perhaps TRBD2 (5 bases). Germline CDR1 reads SGHAT; CDR2 reads FQNNGV. The length of the CDR3 is 15 residues. Between the trimmed V and J ends, which lost 1 base and 0 bases, there was a span of 7 bases. CDR3 sequence: CASSLARGSYNEQFF. The CDR3 nucleotides are TGTGCCAGCAGCTTAGCTCGGGGCTCCTACAATGAGCAGTTCTTC.

J is TRBJ2-3 and V is TRBV7-2; the match to TRBD1 covers 9 bases. The CDR3 contains 15 residues. Germline V gene data show CDR1 as SGHTA and CDR2 as FQGNSA. The junction had 4 bases not matched to a gene; V was cut back by 2 bases and J by 4 bases. The CDR3 coding sequence is TGTGCCAGCAGCTTACAAGGGACAGGGTCAGATACGCAGTATTTT. Translated, it gives CASSLQGTGSDTQYF.

This chain joins TRBV25-1 and TRBJ2-7; tentatively, D is TRBD2 (6 bases). The V end was cut by 5 bases, the J end by 3 bases, with 14 bases between. Germline loops: CDR1 MGHDK, CDR2 SYGVNS. This CDR3 spans 14 amino acids. The CDR3 sequence is CASSKRFSGYEQYF. The CDR3 region has the DNA TGTGCCAGCAGTAAGAGGTTTAGCGGCTACGAGCAGTACTTC.

The sample holds many counts of this clonotype. The chain is built from TRBV10-3 and TRBJ2-7, with 9 bases aligning to TRBD2. From germline, CDR1 is ENHRY and CDR2 SYGVKD. J lost 2 bases, V lost 3 bases, and 5 bases had no gene match. The CDR3 covers 15 residues. CDR3 sequence (DNA): TGTGCCATCAGTGACAGCGGGGGGCCGGCCTACGAGCAGTACTTC. Its translation is CAISDSGGPAYEQYF.

This clonotype was detected ten times or more. This rearrangement joins TRBV12-3 or TRBV12-4 to TRBJ1-1; D is undetermined. The CDR3 consists of 16 residues. Trimming took off 2 bases at V and 4 bases at J, with 17 bases between the two ends. In nucleotides, the CDR3 is TGTGCCAGCAGTTTATCCCTAACAGTGACGACCACTGAAGCTTTCTTT. Translation gives CASSLSLTVTTTEAFF.

The rearrangement joins TRBV5-6 to TRBJ1-1; D unresolved. Looked up from germline, CDR1 is SGHDT and CDR2 is YYEEEE. The CDR3 sequence is 11 residues long. Trimming left V 0 bases short and J 9 bases short, with 6 bases between. This CDR3 is CASSLDGKAFF. CDR3 DNA sequence: TGTGCCAGCAGCTTGGATGGGAAAGCTTTCTTT. The full variable domain, completed using reference TRBV5-6 and TRBJ1-1, is DAGVTQSPTHLIKTRGQQVTLRCSPKSGHDTVSWYQQALGQGPQFIFQYYEEEERQRGNFPDRFSGHQFPNYSSELNVNALLLGDSALYLCASSLDGKAFFGQGTRLTVV.

This clonotype was counted many times. The chain is built from TRBV7-2 and TRBJ1-5, with D uncertain. V was clipped by 7 bases and J by 5 bases, with 15 bases between them. The germline V gene has CDR1 SGHTA and CDR2 FQGNSA. CDR3 length: 14 amino acids. In DNA form, the CDR3 reads TGTGCCAGCAACTTTCCCGGACCGGATCAGCCCCAGCATTTT. This codes for CASNFPGPDQPQHF.

This clonotype was seen more than once but under ten times. The chain is built from TRBV9 and TRBJ2-1, with 13 bases identical to TRBD2. Germline V lookup: CDR1 SGDLS, CDR2 YYNGEE. This CDR3 has 16 residues. V lost 3 bases, J lost 9 bases, and 9 bases stayed unmatched. The CDR3 DNA follows: TGTGCCAGCAGCGAGACCGGGACTAGCGGGGAGGGTGAGCAGTTCTTC. This codes for CASSETGTSGEGEQFF.

The CDR3 region has the DNA TGTGCCAGCAGCCTAGGACTAGCGGGAGTAGATACAGATACGCAGTATTTT. Translating it yields CASSLGLAGVDTDTQYF. This chain connects TRBV7-9 to TRBJ2-3, with 13 bases fitting TRBD2. Trimming cost V 5 bases and J 3 bases; bases outside gene matches: 8. This CDR3 spans 17 amino acids. Germline assignment: CDR1 SEHNR and CDR2 FQNEAQ (reference sequence).

This clonotype was picked up many times. J is TRBJ1-6 and V is TRBV9, with TRBD1 as a possible D gene (5 bases). Germline loops: CDR1 SGDLS, CDR2 YYNGEE. This CDR3 has 14 amino acids. V was trimmed by 0 bases and J by 8 bases, leaving 9 bases between them. CDR3 sequence: CASSVGGFDSPLHF. In DNA form, the CDR3 reads TGTGCCAGCAGCGTAGGGGGGTTCGATTCACCCCTCCACTTT.

A few counts support this clonotype. The chain recombines TRBV29-1 with TRBJ2-1, with a possible D match to TRBD1 (5 bases). The CDR3 extends over 12 amino acids. Trimming took 0 bases from V and 9 from J, leaving 9 bases between them. Germline V gene lookup returns CDR1 SQVTM and CDR2 ANQGSEA. The CDR3 DNA sequence: TGCAGCGTTGAAGACCAGGGCGGTGAGCAGTTCTTC. This translates into CSVEDQGGEQFF.

The chain links TRBV5-1 to TRBJ2-3; D possibly corresponds to TRBD2 (6 bases). The CDR3 consists of 16 residues. Germline V gene lookup returns CDR1 SGHRS and CDR2 YFSETQ. Trimming stripped 5 bases from V and 1 base from J, with 17 bases between. This CDR3 reads CASSSGGLDGTDTQYF. DNA for the CDR3: TGCGCCAGCAGTAGCGGCGGGCTAGACGGCACAGATACGCAGTATTTT. Based on the CDR3 plus reference TRBV5-1 and TRBJ2-3, the full variable domain is KAGVTQTPRYLIKTRGQQVTLSCSPISGHRSVSWYQQTPGQGLQFLFEYFSETQRNKGNFPGRFSGRQFSNSRSEMNVSTLELGDSALYLCASSSGGLDGTDTQYFGPGTRLTVL.

This clonotype was detected only a few times. The chain joins TRBV24-1 to TRBJ1-4, with 9 bases identical to TRBD1. J was trimmed by 7 bases and V by 4 bases; bases with no gene match: 15. Germline CDR1 and CDR2: KGHDR and SFDVKD. The CDR3 has 18 residues. CDR3 protein: CATSEPDTLTGGGEKLFF. For the CDR3, the DNA is TGTGCCACCAGTGAACCCGATACGCTGACAGGGGGAGGTGAAAAACTGTTTTTT.

The chain couples TRBV5-1 to TRBJ2-1; the D is unclear. The CDR3 sequence is 11 residues long. V gave up 0 bases and J gave up 8 bases, with 3 bases separating them. CDR1 and CDR2 from the germline V gene are SGHRS and YFSETQ. The CDR3 protein is CASSLVDEQFF. CDR3 sequence (DNA): TGCGCCAGCAGCTTGGTGGATGAGCAGTTCTTC.

This clonotype was seen at least ten times. The V gene is TRBV20-1, the J gene TRBJ1-5, with D maybe TRBD1 (6 bases). Per the germline V gene, CDR1 is DFQATT and CDR2 is SNEGSKA (reference sequence). CDR3 length: 15 residues. Trimming removed 8 bases at V and 1 base at J, with 18 bases between. CDR3: CSLEEGVGSNQPQHF. In nucleotides, the CDR3 is TGCAGTCTAGAAGAGGGGGTTGGGAGCAATCAGCCCCAGCATTTT.

CDR3 sequence reads: CASSDLVRVSYNEQFF. CDR3 DNA: TGTGCCAGCAGTGATCTTGTGAGAGTGTCCTACAATGAGCAGTTCTTC. The gene calls are TRBV2 and TRBJ2-1, with D unresolved. V lost 3 bases, J lost 1 base, and 13 bases lay in between. Germline lookup yields CDR1 SNHLY and CDR2 FYNNEI. CDR3 size: 16 residues.